Listed below are T cell receptor beta chains from one sample, sequenced in a study of blood T cell repertoires in COVID-19. Clones were read by immunoSEQ multiplex PCR, and TCRdb kept only the in-frame ones, dropping some. The sample holds over 150,000 clones, around 80% seen once. Input material: peripheral blood. These receptors all stem from a woman aged 40 to 49 with COVID-19, enrolled during active disease. Both conserved end residues are part of each CDR3. Each record gives: D gene, V gene, J gene, CDR3 length, clone size, CDR3 DNA, CDR3 protein. D genes are given only for firm matches. Size tells how often a clone was seen (once, few, many) or the class of an expanded clone, and some rows leave it out.

D gene: TRBD2; V gene: TRBV10-1; J gene: TRBJ2-4; CDR3 length: 17; clone size: NA; CDR3 DNA: TGCGCCAGCAGTGATGGGGGTGCGGGAGGATCGAACAACATTCAGTACTTC; CDR3 protein: CASSDGGAGGSNNIQYF
D gene: TRBD1; V gene: TRBV5-1; J gene: TRBJ1-5; CDR3 length: 15; clone size: NA; CDR3 DNA: TGCGCCAGCAGCTTTGGGACAGAGCCGAATCAGCCCCAGCATTTT; CDR3 protein: CASSFGTEPNQPQHF
D gene: NA; V gene: TRBV5-1; J gene: TRBJ1-1; CDR3 length: 15; clone size: once; CDR3 DNA: TGCGCCAGCAGCTTGGGCGGCCAGAAAAACACTGAAGCTTTCTTT; CDR3 protein: CASSLGGQKNTEAFF
D gene: NA; V gene: TRBV18; J gene: TRBJ1-5; CDR3 length: 16; clone size: NA; CDR3 DNA: TGTGCCAGCTCACCCACACGAGACAGTAGCAATCAGCCCCAGCATTTT; CDR3 protein: CASSPTRDSSNQPQHF
D gene: NA; V gene: TRBV29-1; J gene: TRBJ2-1; CDR3 length: 12; clone size: NA; CDR3 DNA: TGCAGCGTTGAAACTTCAGGTAATGAGCAGTTCTTC; CDR3 protein: CSVETSGNEQFF
D gene: NA; V gene: TRBV6-5; J gene: TRBJ1-2; CDR3 length: 12; clone size: once; CDR3 DNA: TGTGCCAGCAGAAAGGACAGCCATGGCTACACCTTC; CDR3 protein: CASRKDSHGYTF
D gene: TRBD1; V gene: TRBV29-1; J gene: TRBJ2-2; CDR3 length: 15; clone size: NA; CDR3 DNA: TGCAGCGTCTCGTCGACAGGGGGAGGTACCGGGGAGCTGTTTTTT; CDR3 protein: CSVSSTGGGTGELFF
D gene: NA; V gene: TRBV7-9; J gene: TRBJ1-2; CDR3 length: 13; clone size: once; CDR3 DNA: TGTGCCAGCAGCAACGGGATGAGCTATGGCTACACCTTC; CDR3 protein: CASSNGMSYGYTF
D gene: NA; V gene: TRBV27; J gene: TRBJ1-2; CDR3 length: 12; clone size: NA; CDR3 DNA: TGTGCCAGCAGTTTACAGGGGTATGGCTACACCTTC; CDR3 protein: CASSLQGYGYTF
D gene: NA; V gene: TRBV27; J gene: TRBJ2-7; CDR3 length: 14; clone size: NA; CDR3 DNA: TGTGCCAGCAGCAGGAGGGGGAGGGCCTACGAGCAGTACTTC; CDR3 protein: CASSRRGRAYEQYF
D gene: NA; V gene: TRBV3-1/TRBV3-2; J gene: TRBJ1-2; CDR3 length: 14; clone size: NA; CDR3 DNA: TGTGCCAGCAGCCTGGCTGGGGGCAGCCATGGCTACACCTTC; CDR3 protein: CASSLAGGSHGYTF
D gene: NA; V gene: TRBV7-9; J gene: TRBJ1-2; CDR3 length: 13; clone size: NA; CDR3 DNA: TGTGCCAGCAGCTTAGAAGGCGGGAATGGCTACACCTTC; CDR3 protein: CASSLEGGNGYTF
D gene: TRBD1; V gene: TRBV11-2; J gene: TRBJ1-5; CDR3 length: 17; clone size: NA; CDR3 DNA: TGTGCCAGCAGCTTAGGGGGACAGGCGGGTGGCAATCAGCCCCAGCATTTT; CDR3 protein: CASSLGGQAGGNQPQHF
D gene: NA; V gene: TRBV5-4; J gene: TRBJ2-4; CDR3 length: 14; clone size: NA; CDR3 DNA: TGTGCCAGCAGCTCCGGTGACACCAAAAACATTCAGTACTTC; CDR3 protein: CASSSGDTKNIQYF
D gene: NA; V gene: TRBV3-1/TRBV3-2; J gene: TRBJ1-1; CDR3 length: 15; clone size: NA; CDR3 DNA: TGTGCCAGCAGCCGAACAAACCAGGGGAACACTGAAGCTTTCTTT; CDR3 protein: CASSRTNQGNTEAFF
D gene: TRBD2; V gene: TRBV27; J gene: TRBJ2-1; CDR3 length: 15; clone size: NA; CDR3 DNA: TGTGCCAGCAGTTTGGAGCGGGGCTCCTACAATGAGCAGTTCTTC; CDR3 protein: CASSLERGSYNEQFF
D gene: NA; V gene: TRBV29-1; J gene: TRBJ2-7; CDR3 length: 12; clone size: once; CDR3 DNA: TGCAGCGTTGAAGACGGGTCCTACGAGCAGTACTTC; CDR3 protein: CSVEDGSYEQYF
D gene: TRBD1; V gene: TRBV5-5; J gene: TRBJ1-5; CDR3 length: 14; clone size: NA; CDR3 DNA: TGTGCCAGCAGGACGGGACAGGGGCTGCAGCCCCAGCATTTT; CDR3 protein: CASRTGQGLQPQHF
D gene: TRBD1; V gene: TRBV3-1/TRBV3-2; J gene: TRBJ1-2; CDR3 length: 17; clone size: once; CDR3 DNA: TGTGCCAGCAGACGGGCAACATCCGGGACAGGGGCGGATGGCTACACCTTC; CDR3 protein: CASRRATSGTGADGYTF
D gene: TRBD2; V gene: TRBV24-1; J gene: TRBJ2-1; CDR3 length: 13; clone size: NA; CDR3 DNA: TGTGCCACCACTAGCGGGTTAAACAATGAGCAGTTCTTC; CDR3 protein: CATTSGLNNEQFF
D gene: NA; V gene: TRBV6-4; J gene: TRBJ2-3; CDR3 length: 14; clone size: once; CDR3 DNA: TGTGCCAGCAGCGTACAGGCTACCACAGATACGCAGTATTTT; CDR3 protein: CASSVQATTDTQYF
D gene: NA; V gene: TRBV19; J gene: TRBJ1-2; CDR3 length: 12; clone size: few; CDR3 DNA: TGTGCCAGTAGTGCTACCTCCTATGGCTACACCTTC; CDR3 protein: CASSATSYGYTF
D gene: NA; V gene: TRBV12-3/TRBV12-4; J gene: TRBJ1-5; CDR3 length: 13; clone size: NA; CDR3 DNA: TGTGCCAGCGGCGAAAGGGGGTTACAGCCCCAGCATTTT; CDR3 protein: CASGERGLQPQHF
D gene: TRBD1; V gene: TRBV28; J gene: TRBJ1-1; CDR3 length: 15; clone size: NA; CDR3 DNA: TGTGCCAGCAGGACAGGGTTGGGGCGGGACACTGAAGCTTTCTTT; CDR3 protein: CASRTGLGRDTEAFF
D gene: TRBD2; V gene: TRBV28; J gene: TRBJ2-7; CDR3 length: 16; clone size: NA; CDR3 DNA: TGTGCCAGCAGTTTGACGACTAGCGGGAGCCTCGTGGAGCAGTACTTC; CDR3 protein: CASSLTTSGSLVEQYF
D gene: TRBD1; V gene: TRBV6-5; J gene: TRBJ1-1; CDR3 length: 14; clone size: once; CDR3 DNA: TGTGCCAGCAGCCCCCGACAGGGTCACACTGAAGCTTTCTTT; CDR3 protein: CASSPRQGHTEAFF
D gene: TRBD1; V gene: TRBV5-6; J gene: TRBJ2-2; CDR3 length: 14; clone size: NA; CDR3 DNA: TGTGCCAGCAGCTCCTGGACAGGGACCGGGGAGCTGTTTTTT; CDR3 protein: CASSSWTGTGELFF
D gene: TRBD1; V gene: TRBV9; J gene: TRBJ1-4; CDR3 length: 14; clone size: NA; CDR3 DNA: TGTGCCAGCAGCATACAGGGGGCGGATGAAAAACTGTTTTTT; CDR3 protein: CASSIQGADEKLFF
D gene: NA; V gene: TRBV6-4; J gene: TRBJ2-7; CDR3 length: 14; clone size: NA; CDR3 DNA: TGTGCCGGGCAGGCGCGAGAAGAACCTTACGAGCAGTACTTC; CDR3 protein: CAGQAREEPYEQYF
D gene: TRBD1; V gene: TRBV23-1; J gene: TRBJ1-2; CDR3 length: 16; clone size: once; CDR3 DNA: TGCGCCAGCCTTCCGACAGGGGGCGCATTCCATGAGGGCTACACCTTC; CDR3 protein: CASLPTGGAFHEGYTF
D gene: NA; V gene: TRBV7-9; J gene: TRBJ2-1; CDR3 length: 11; clone size: once; CDR3 DNA: TGTGCCAGTACGACGGGAAATGAGCAGTTCTTC; CDR3 protein: CASTTGNEQFF